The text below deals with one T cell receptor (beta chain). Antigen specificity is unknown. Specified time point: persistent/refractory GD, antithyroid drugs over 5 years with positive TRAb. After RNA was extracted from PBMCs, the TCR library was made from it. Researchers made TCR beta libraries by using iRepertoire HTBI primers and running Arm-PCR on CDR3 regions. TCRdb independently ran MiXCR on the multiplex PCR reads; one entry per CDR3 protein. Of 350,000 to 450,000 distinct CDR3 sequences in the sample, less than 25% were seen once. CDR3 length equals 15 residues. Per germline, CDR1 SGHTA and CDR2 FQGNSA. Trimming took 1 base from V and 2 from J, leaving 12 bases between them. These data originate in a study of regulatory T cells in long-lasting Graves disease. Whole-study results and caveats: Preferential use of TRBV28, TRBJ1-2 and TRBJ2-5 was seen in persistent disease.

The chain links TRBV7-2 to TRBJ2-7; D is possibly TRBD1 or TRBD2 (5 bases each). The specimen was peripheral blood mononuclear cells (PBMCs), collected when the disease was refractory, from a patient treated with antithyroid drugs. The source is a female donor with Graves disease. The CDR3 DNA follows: TGTGCCAGCAGCTTAGAAAGGGACGGAGCCTACGAGCAGTACTTC. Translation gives CASSLERDGAYEQYF. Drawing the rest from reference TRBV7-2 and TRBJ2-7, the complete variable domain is GAGVSQSPSNKVTEKGKDVELRCDPISGHTALYWYRQSLGQGLEFLIYFQGNSAPDKSGLPSDRFSAERTGGSVSTLTIQRTQQEDSAVYLCASSLERDGAYEQYFGPGTRLTVT.